This T cell receptor beta chain was sequenced during a study of chemoradiotherapy in HPV16-positive cancers. Study-level background: Two HPV16-positive patients' cells yielded candidate HPV-specific clones and common motifs.

Study findings and constraints: During treatment, candidate HPV-specific clones and E7-related motifs expanded in tumor. In HPV16-positive patients, HPV-responsive T-cell expansion tracked better recurrence-free survival.

Only a few counts were recorded for this clone. What it binds is not known. This sample includes further DNA sequences coding for the same CDR3. The V gene's germline CDR1 is MNHEY and CDR2 SVGAGI. The ends lost 5 bases at V and 4 bases at J; junction bases unmatched: 4. CDR3 size: 14 residues. TCRdb's copy holds only in-frame clones and misses some; the assay was immunoSEQ multiplex PCR. The sample includes under 70,000 clones, 90% of them seen just once. The sequence came from a human donor with HPV-associated anogenital cancer. The chain recombines TRBV6-5 with TRBJ2-1; 8 bases map to TRBD2. The sample consisted of blood, taken from a patient who underwent chemoradiotherapy. The CDR3 region is CASSRTSPYNEQFF. In DNA form, the CDR3 reads TGTGCCAGCAGTAGGACTAGCCCTTACAATGAGCAGTTCTTC.